This is a list of T cell receptor beta chains from one sample in a study of identical twins. TCRdb independently ran MiXCR on the 5' RACE reads; one entry per CDR3 protein. This table has 1.5 million or so distinct CDR3 sequences, about 32% appearing once. Sequencing was carried out using cord blood. The source of these receptors is a newborn girl in good health. The CDR3 runs from the conserved cysteine through the conserved F or W. Clone sizes are given selectively: once, few, many, or a class where the clone is expanded.

v_gene	abundance	j_gene	CDR3aa
TRBV29-1	NA	TRBJ2-1	CSVESDRGSSYNEQFF
TRBV29-1	few	TRBJ2-3	CSSRRGRGSTDTQYF
TRBV27	few	TRBJ1-2	CASSLSEGGWYGYTF
TRBV5-1	NA	TRBJ2-6	CASSLVPGDSGANVLTF
TRBV7-2	NA	TRBJ2-2	CASSPRQGGTGELFF
TRBV7-2	NA	TRBJ2-5	CASSSLQGYQETQYF
TRBV28	many	TRBJ2-7	CASSLSGSAYEQYF
TRBV4-2	NA	TRBJ2-2	CASSQDRNLQNTGELFF
TRBV6-1	NA	TRBJ1-6	CASSEAPGWIINSPLHF
TRBV2	NA	TRBJ2-1	CARPKGVYNEQFF
TRBV12-3/TRBV12-4	few	TRBJ2-3	CASSRTGRRPTQYF
TRBV14	NA	TRBJ1-4	CASSGWGGRGEKLFF
TRBV18	few	TRBJ2-4	CASSRLAGDIVNIQYF
TRBV6-5	few	TRBJ2-3	CASSYREGISTDTQYF
TRBV12-3/TRBV12-4	NA	TRBJ2-7	CASSTELAGLYNEQYF
TRBV27	NA	TRBJ2-2	CASSSPLGGTGELFF
TRBV29-1	few	TRBJ1-2	CSVTQTGGSGNGYTF
TRBV20-1	NA	TRBJ2-5	CSARDTTGVWETQSF
TRBV28	NA	TRBJ1-1	CASSATGVGDEAFF
TRBV5-1	many	TRBJ2-5	CASSLEGYKQETQYF
TRBV6-5	few	TRBJ2-1	CASTQAGTPNEQFF
TRBV11-2	NA	TRBJ2-7	CASSLEAYSYEQYF
TRBV20-1	NA	TRBJ2-1	CSENVGRSNEQFF
TRBV3-1	NA	TRBJ1-1	CASCQVKHGTEAFF